This entry concerns a single TCR beta chain. TCRdb's copy holds only in-frame clones and misses some; the assay was immunoSEQ multiplex PCR. Of roughly 120,000 clones in the sample, 70% to 90% are singletons; the top ten hold approximately 4.5%. The record originates from a study of T cell responses to AZD1222 COVID-19 vaccine. V dropped 5 bases and J dropped 1 base, with 15 bases sitting between them. There are 15 residues in the CDR3. The germline V gene encodes CDR1 MNHEY and CDR2 SVGEGT. This sequence was found in an adult in good health. The sample was peripheral blood, taken on day 0 of AZD1222 vaccination. The J gene is TRBJ2-7, the V gene TRBV6-2 or TRBV6-3, with D perhaps matching TRBD1 or TRBD2 (6 bases each). CDR3 region: CASSRITGASYEQYF. CDR3 nucleotide sequence: TGTGCCAGCAGTCGAATCACGGGGGCATCCTACGAGCAGTACTTC.